This T cell receptor beta chain was recorded in a study of blood T cell repertoires in COVID-19. The protocol was immunoSEQ multiplex PCR, while the TCRdb copy is restricted to in-frame clones and leaves out a portion. Found here are 150,000 to 200,000 clones, over 75% of them singletons; the top ten hold about 10%. There are 13 residues in the CDR3. The germline CDR1 and CDR2 sequences are SGHRS and YFSETQ. Trimming cost V 4 bases and J 7 bases; bases outside gene matches: 5. Sequenced material: peripheral blood. This clonotype was sampled from a man aged 55 to 70 with active or convalescent COVID-19. The V call is TRBV5-1, the J call TRBJ2-1, with 7 bases identical to TRBD1. DNA for the CDR3: TGCGCCAGCAGCCCGCAGGGGGTTAATGAGCAGTTCTTC. Protein sequence: CASSPQGVNEQFF.